These 14 T cell receptor beta chains were sequenced from one sample in a study of CXCR3-negative and CXCR3-positive naive CD8 T cells. Carrying UMI labels, the TRB cDNA libraries were prepared through 5' RACE. Each CDR3 protein gets one entry in TCRdb, which reprocessed the 5' RACE reads and gives no DNA. The table for this sample gives 50,000 to 65,000 distinct CDR3 sequences. The material sequenced was naive CXCR3- CD8+ T cells from blood. Stated subset: CD45RO-CCR7+CD27+CD95- naive CD8+ T cells lacking CXCR3 (TNR3-). These receptor sequences come from a human donor in good health. Some clones in this sample may be carry-over from other donors' samples.

The chain has TRBV5-1 and TRBJ2-2; the D call from TCRdb, TRBD1, cannot be confirmed without DNA. Germline CDR1 is SGHRS and CDR2 is YFSETQ. This CDR3 contains 17 residues. CDR3: CASSLWGHPANTGELFF.

This chain joins TRBV7-9 and TRBJ2-2; TCRdb outputs TRBD1, but without DNA this stays unchecked. The germline CDR1 and CDR2 sequences are SEHNR and FQNEAQ (reference sequence). This CDR3 is built from 15 residues. CDR3 sequence: CASSSPDIFGGELFF.

The chain employs TRBV11-2 and TRBJ2-1; TCRdb's D call, TRBD1, is unchecked because there is no DNA. The CDR3 is 14 residues long. Per germline, CDR1 SGHAT and CDR2 FQNNGV. The CDR3 is CASSSINGPGEQFF. The full variable domain, rest sourced from reference TRBV11-2 and TRBJ2-1, is EAGVAQSPRYKIIEKRQSVAFWCNPISGHATLYWYQQILGQGPKLLIQFQNNGVVDDSQLPKDRFSAERLKGVDSTLKIQPAKLEDSAVYLCASSSINGPGEQFFGPGTRLTVL.

The chain employs TRBV12-3 or TRBV12-4 and TRBJ2-1; there is no DNA to check the TCRdb D call of TRBD2. The CDR3 contains 16 residues. CDR3 amino acids: CASSSRTSGEYNEQFF.

The genes are TRBV29-1 and TRBJ2-2; with no DNA, the TCRdb D assignment of TRBD1 cannot be verified. The CDR3 has 14 amino acids. Germline assignment: CDR1 SQVTM and CDR2 ANQGSEA. The CDR3 is CSVDRQGVPGELFF.

The chain is built from TRBV20-1 and TRBJ2-1; lacking DNA, the TRBD2 call made by TCRdb goes unchecked. The CDR3 length is 15 residues. CDR1 DFQATT and CDR2 SNEGSKA come from the germline V gene (reference sequence). The CDR3 reads CSAGIAGLHYNEQFF.

The rearrangement links TRBV7-6 to TRBJ2-7. CDR3 length: 15 residues. The germline V gene has CDR1 SGHVS and CDR2 FNYEAQ. The CDR3 here is CASSLAGGNSYEQYF.

The chain is built from TRBV7-9 and TRBJ2-7; TCRdb gives TRBD1 as the D gene, but with no DNA this cannot be confirmed. CDR1 is SEHNR, CDR2 FQNEAQ, per germline (reference sequence). CDR3 length: 19 amino acids. The CDR3 sequence: CASSLDPTGQGSISYEQYF.

The V gene is TRBV5-1, the J gene TRBJ2-1; no DNA is available, so the TRBD1 call from TCRdb remains unchecked. This CDR3 spans 14 amino acids. Germline loops: CDR1 SGHRS, CDR2 YFSETQ. The CDR3 protein is CASTGGGSYNEQFF.

The CDR3 loop is CASSFSPGVGKNIQYF. The V call is TRBV13, the J call TRBJ2-4; TCRdb reports TRBD2, a call that lacks DNA to check it against. The CDR3 sequence is 16 residues long. Germline loops: CDR1 PRHDT, CDR2 FYEKMQ (reference sequence).

V and J are TRBV7-2 and TRBJ2-5; there is no DNA to check the TCRdb D call of TRBD2. Germline-derived CDR1 and CDR2 are SGHTA and FQGNSA. CDR3 size: 17 residues. CDR3: CASSLGVSGGPQETQYF.

The J gene is TRBJ1-1, the V gene TRBV6-1. From germline, CDR1 is MNHNS and CDR2 SASEGT. The CDR3 has 17 amino acids. This CDR3 reads CASRLGQPEIMNTEAFF.

This chain joins TRBV28 and TRBJ2-5; TCRdb's D gene call, TRBD2, goes unchecked for lack of DNA. Germline values: CDR1 MDHEN, CDR2 SYDVKM. The CDR3 contains 16 residues. The CDR3 region is CASSLVVPAGEGTQYF. Combining the CDR3 with reference TRBV28 and TRBJ2-5 gives the whole variable domain DVKVTQSSRYLVKRTGEKVFLECVQDMDHENMFWYRQDPGLGLRLIYFSYDVKMKEKGDIPEGYSVSREKKERFSLILESASTNQTSMYLCASSLVVPAGEGTQYFGPGTRLLVL.

The chain joins TRBV7-7 to TRBJ1-4; TCRdb indicates TRBD1, and absent DNA this call remains unverified. The CDR3 covers 15 residues. CDR1 is SSHAT, CDR2 FNYEAQ, per germline (reference sequence). The CDR3: CASSPGAGRSEKLFF.